The 5 T cell receptor beta chains in this list originate from one sample, sequenced in a study of monozygotic twins with inflammatory bowel disease. No DNA is given; TCRdb re-called the 5' RACE reads and lists each CDR3 protein once. Its listing shows about 300,000 distinct CDR3 sequences. The specimen was blood. The receptors originated from a human donor with ulcerative colitis or Crohn's disease, or a healthy co-twin of an affected twin (not recorded which).

The genes are TRBV6-2 or TRBV6-3 and TRBJ2-7; TCRdb outputs TRBD1, but without DNA this stays unchecked. The CDR3 has 15 amino acids. CDR1 and CDR2 from the germline V gene are MNHEY and SVGEGT. The chain's CDR3 is CASRTPGQNQYEQYF.

The chain recombines TRBV9 with TRBJ2-1; checking the TCRdb D call of TRBD1 is not possible without DNA. This CDR3 region has 15 residues. Germline V gene sequence: CDR1 SGDLS, CDR2 YYNGEE. CDR3 sequence reads: CASSEGTASYNEQFF.

The chain employs TRBV27 and TRBJ2-3. Germline V CDR1 and CDR2: MNHEY, SMNVEV (reference sequence). The CDR3 spans 14 residues. CDR3 sequence reads: CASSLSMGSDTQYF.

The gene calls are TRBV20-1 and TRBJ1-2; as DNA is missing, the TRBD1 call by TCRdb cannot be tested. Germline V lookup: CDR1 DFQATT, CDR2 SNEGSKA (reference sequence). The CDR3 loop spans 12 amino acids. This CDR3 is CSARVHRGGYTF.

The chain employs TRBV27 and TRBJ1-5. The germline gives CDR1 MNHEY, CDR2 SMNVEV (reference sequence). The CDR3 covers 15 residues. The CDR3 here is CASSLSWDSNQPQHF.